This TCR beta chain was sequenced in a study of T-cell reconstitution after alpha-beta-depleted transplantation in children. Overall study results and limits: Surviving recipient T cells and thymic progenitors produced the high day-60 TCRbeta diversity seen in some patients. Reportedly, alpha-beta T cells present about two months post-transplant originated from several hundred expanded clones of graft origin.

This clonotype was seen many times. Its matching antigen is unknown. Unique molecular identifiers were used in preparing the TCRbeta library. TCRdb ran MiXCR on the PCR reads and lists one entry per CDR3 protein. The sample shows some 200,000 distinct CDR3 sequences, 11% of them seen only once. The sequencing used PBMCs, collected before TCRalphabeta/CD19-depleted stem cell transplant. This receptor was obtained from a child less than two years old with acute myeloid leukemia, due to receive a stem cell transplant.

CDR3 protein: CASSQGSSGGREQYF. DNA of the CDR3: TGTGCCAGCAGCCAAGGGTCCAGCGGGGGAAGGGAGCAGTACTTC. The chain links TRBV14 to TRBJ2-7, with 8 bases identical to TRBD2. Germline CDR1 and CDR2: SGHDN and FVKESK. Germline trimming cut 1 base from V and 7 bases from J; bases unmatched to any gene: 9. The CDR3 covers 15 residues.